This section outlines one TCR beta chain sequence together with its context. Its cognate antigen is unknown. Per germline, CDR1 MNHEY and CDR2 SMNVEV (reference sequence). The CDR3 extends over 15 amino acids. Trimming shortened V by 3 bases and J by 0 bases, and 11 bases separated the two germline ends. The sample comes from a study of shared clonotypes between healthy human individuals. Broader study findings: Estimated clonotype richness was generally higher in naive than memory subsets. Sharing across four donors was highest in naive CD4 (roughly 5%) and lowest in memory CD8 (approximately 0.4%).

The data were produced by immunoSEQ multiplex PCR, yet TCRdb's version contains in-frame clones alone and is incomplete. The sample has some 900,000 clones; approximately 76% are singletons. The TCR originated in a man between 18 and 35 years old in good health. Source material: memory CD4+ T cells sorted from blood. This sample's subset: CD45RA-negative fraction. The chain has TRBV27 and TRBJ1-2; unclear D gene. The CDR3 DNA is TGTGCCAGCAGTTTGGACGGATCTACTAACTATGGCTACACCTTC. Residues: CASSLDGSTNYGYTF.